These 15 T cell receptor beta chains share one sample of origin, sequenced in a study of spatial heterogeneity in lung cancer. MiXCR, applied by TCRdb to the 5' RACE reads, yields one record per CDR3 protein. The repertoire includes 39,000 or so distinct CDR3 sequences, approximately 10% of them detected once, and 15% to 20% sits in the top ten. The time point is: blood at routine non-recurrence follow-up after resection. The material was PBMCs, obtained at follow-up. These TCRs come from a female donor with early-stage non-small cell lung cancer.

This clonotype occurred many times. The CDR3 here is CASSPGTGRGTYEQYF. CDR3 nucleotide sequence: TGTGCCAGCAGTCCCGGGACAGGGAGGGGCACCTACGAGCAGTACTTC. The gene calls are TRBV28 and TRBJ2-7, with 9 bases fitting TRBD1. This CDR3 has 16 residues. Germline values: CDR1 MDHEN, CDR2 SYDVKM. V shed 5 bases and J 2 bases; nucleotides not matched to a gene: 10.

This clonotype was counted ten times or more. The chain recombines TRBV20-1 with TRBJ2-6; 8 bases agree with TRBD1. The CDR3 loop spans 15 amino acids. The V gene's germline CDR1 is DFQATT and CDR2 SNEGSKA (reference sequence). J gave up 1 base and V 6 bases, and 5 bases lay outside the gene matches. The CDR3, as DNA: TGCAGTGCCGGACAGGGATTATCTGGGGCCAACGTCCTGACTTTC. Amino acid sequence: CSAGQGLSGANVLTF.

This clonotype was seen many times. The rearrangement uses TRBV7-9 and TRBJ1-3; D not resolved. Trimming removed 6 bases from V and 4 bases from J, with 7 bases in between. Looked up from germline, CDR1 is SEHNR and CDR2 is FQNEAQ (reference sequence). The CDR3 loop spans 12 amino acids. The CDR3 DNA reads as TGTGCCAGCAGTTACCAGGGAAACACCATATATTTT. Translated: CASSYQGNTIYF. The complete variable domain, with remaining parts taken from reference TRBV7-9 and TRBJ1-3, reads DTGVSQNPRHKITKRGQNVTFRCDPISEHNRLYWYRQTLGQGPEFLTYFQNEAQLEKSRLLSDRFSAERPKGSFSTLEIQRTEQGDSAMYLCASSYQGNTIYFGEGSWLTVV.

The V gene is TRBV19, the J gene TRBJ1-5; D perhaps matches TRBD1 (5 bases). Germline CDR1 reads LNHDA; CDR2 reads SQIVND (reference sequence). The CDR3 runs to 13 residues. Trimming took off 5 bases at V and 6 bases at J, with 11 bases between the two ends. The CDR3 spells CASSGLGGQPQHF. CDR3 sequence (DNA): TGTGCCAGTAGTGGACTTGGGGGTCAGCCCCAGCATTTT.

This clonotype was detected many times. The chain links TRBV5-8 to TRBJ2-1, with 7 bases identical to TRBD1. The CDR3 covers 14 residues. V dropped 2 bases and J dropped 4; count of bases not matched to a gene: 3. The germline V gene has CDR1 SGHTS and CDR2 YDEGEE. In DNA form, the CDR3 reads TGTGCCAGCAGCTTCACAGGGGAATACAATGAGCAGTTCTTC. Translating gives CASSFTGEYNEQFF.

This chain links TRBV5-1 with TRBJ1-6; the D gene is possibly TRBD1 (5 bases). CDR3 size: 17 residues. V was shortened by 1 base and J by 9 bases, with 20 bases between the two germline ends. CDR1 and CDR2 (germline): SGHRS, YFSETQ. CDR3 in DNA: TGCGCCAGCAGCTTGAATTCCCCGGCGACAGTCAGTTCACCCCTCCACTTT. Amino acid sequence: CASSLNSPATVSSPLHF.

In this sample, this clonotype turned up many times. The CDR3 DNA sequence: TGCAGCGTCCTCCCCCTGACAGGGATGAACACTGAAGCTTTCTTT. It codes for CSVLPLTGMNTEAFF. The rearrangement joins TRBV29-1 to TRBJ1-1; 7 bases map to TRBD1. In germline, CDR1 is SQVTM, CDR2 ANQGSEA. This CDR3 comprises 15 residues. Trimming cost V 6 bases and J 0 bases; bases outside gene matches: 10.

The chain carries TRBV2 and TRBJ1-4; 7 bases are shared with TRBD1. This CDR3 has 15 residues. The germline V gene has CDR1 SNHLY and CDR2 FYNNEI. The trim removed 4 bases at V and 5 bases at J, leaving 7 bases unmatched. CDR3 loop: CASSAWTGLNEKLFF. DNA for the CDR3: TGTGCCAGCAGTGCCTGGACAGGCTTGAATGAAAAACTGTTTTTT.

This clonotype was seen at least ten times. This sequence joins TRBV6-1 and TRBJ1-3; D call uncertain. The V gene lost 2 bases and the J gene lost 3 bases, with 11 bases spanning the gap. Germline V gene lookup returns CDR1 MNHNS and CDR2 SASEGT. This CDR3 is built from 15 residues. DNA of the CDR3: TGTGCCAGCAGTGAAATAGCGACACTTGGAAACACCATATATTTT. As protein: CASSEIATLGNTIYF.

This clonotype has a handful of counts. J is TRBJ2-5 and V is TRBV30; TRBD1 might be the D (6 bases). The V end lost 2 bases, the J end lost 2 bases, and 12 bases lay between the germline ends. The V gene's germline CDR1 is GTSNPN and CDR2 SVGIG (reference sequence). The CDR3 runs 14 residues. The CDR3 nucleotides read TGTGCCTGGAGTATGGGGGCTATTCAAGAGACCCAGTACTTC. It is translated as CAWSMGAIQETQYF.

This clonotype was detected many times. V and J are TRBV9 and TRBJ1-1, with 7 bases matching TRBD1. J gave up 1 base and V 1 base, and 16 bases lay outside the gene matches. CDR1 is SGDLS and CDR2 is YYNGEE in the germline V gene. CDR3 length: 19 residues. This CDR3 reads CASSVSDPGQLDQNTEAFF. The CDR3 nucleotides are TGTGCCAGCAGCGTATCCGATCCGGGACAGCTAGATCAGAACACTGAAGCTTTCTTT.

The DNA for the CDR3 is TGTGCCAGCAGCTTGGCACAGGGGAATCAGCCCCAGCATTTT. Its protein is CASSLAQGNQPQHF. The rearrangement links TRBV7-2 to TRBJ1-5; 7 bases are shared with TRBD1. J was trimmed by 4 bases and V by 3 bases; bases with no gene match: 3. The CDR3 extends over 14 amino acids. The germline CDR1 and CDR2 sequences are SGHTA and FQGNSA.

This clonotype was seen only once. The chain is built from TRBV5-4 and TRBJ2-7, with 9 bases lining up with TRBD2. The J segment lost 6 bases and the V segment lost 1 base, leaving 5 bases of the junction unmatched. The CDR3 has 14 residues. CDR1 and CDR2 (germline): SGHNT, YYREEE (reference sequence). CDR3 coding DNA: TGTGCCAGCAGCTTGATAGCGGGGGTGAGCGAGCAGTACTTC. Protein: CASSLIAGVSEQYF.

The chain couples TRBV4-2 to TRBJ2-1; 9 positions match TRBD2. In germline, CDR1 is LGHNA, CDR2 YNFKEQ. This CDR3 is 17 amino acids long. Germline trimming cut 0 bases from V and 7 bases from J; bases unmatched to any gene: 10. CDR3 DNA: TGTGCCAGCAGCCAAGATTGGGCGGGGGGGCCGGATAATGAGCAGTTCTTC. Protein product: CASSQDWAGGPDNEQFF.

This clonotype has a count of ten or more. The V gene is TRBV7-6, the J gene TRBJ2-2, with a tentative D call TRBD1 (6 bases). From germline, CDR1 is SGHVS and CDR2 FNYEAQ. The CDR3 has 14 residues. V dropped 4 bases and J dropped 7 bases, with 13 bases sitting between them. CDR3 loop: CASSSEPGHGELFF. CDR3 DNA: TGTGCCAGCAGCTCGGAACCGGGACACGGGGAGCTGTTTTTT.